This TCR beta chain was sequenced during a study of blood T cell repertoires in COVID-19. Turning to the study itself: Sources were T cells, B-cell-depleted T cells, or PBMCs; the material itself was cDNA or gDNA.

Germline CDR1 reads GTSNPN; CDR2 reads SVGIG (reference sequence). CDR3 length equals 16 residues. Losses at the gene ends were 2 bases for V and 3 bases for J; bases not matched to a gene: 9. Sequencing used immunoSEQ multiplex PCR; TCRdb keeps in-frame clones, though not all of them. The table records 80,000 to 100,000 clones, around 84% of them present only once. The source material was peripheral blood. This receptor was obtained from a woman older than 75 in a cohort sampled during active or convalescent COVID-19. V usage is TRBV30 and J usage is TRBJ2-7, with TRBD2 matching over 11 bases. CDR3 nucleotides: TGTGCCTGGAGTTCAATAGCTAGCGGGGGGAACTACGAGCAGTACTTC. This sequence encodes CAWSSIASGGNYEQYF.